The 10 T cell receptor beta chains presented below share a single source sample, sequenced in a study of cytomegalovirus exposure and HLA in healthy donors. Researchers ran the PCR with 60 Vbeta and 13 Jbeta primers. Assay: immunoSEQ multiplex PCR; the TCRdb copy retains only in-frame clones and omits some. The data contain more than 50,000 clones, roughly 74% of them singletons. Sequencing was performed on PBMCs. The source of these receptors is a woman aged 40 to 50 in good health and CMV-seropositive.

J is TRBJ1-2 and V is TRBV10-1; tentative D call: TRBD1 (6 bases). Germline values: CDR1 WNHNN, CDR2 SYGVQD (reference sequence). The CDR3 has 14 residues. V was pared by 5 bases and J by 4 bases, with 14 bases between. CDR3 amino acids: CASSPLGTSYGYTF. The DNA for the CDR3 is TGCGCCAGCAGTCCCCTGGGGACAAGCTATGGCTACACCTTC.

The CDR3, as DNA: TGTGCCAGCAGTGGAAATCCCATGGAGGGGGCGAGGAATCAGCCCCAGCATTTT. This translates into CASSGNPMEGARNQPQHF. V is TRBV2 and J is TRBJ1-5; 7 positions match TRBD1. The CDR3 has 18 residues. With 4 bases clipped from V and 4 bases from J, the junction kept 16 bases outside the gene matches. Germline values: CDR1 SNHLY, CDR2 FYNNEI.

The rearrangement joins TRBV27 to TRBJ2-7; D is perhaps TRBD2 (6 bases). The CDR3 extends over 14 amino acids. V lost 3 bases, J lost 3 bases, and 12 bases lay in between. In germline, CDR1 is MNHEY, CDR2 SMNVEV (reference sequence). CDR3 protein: CASSFYGGVYEQYF. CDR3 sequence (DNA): TGTGCCAGCAGTTTCTATGGAGGGGTCTACGAGCAGTACTTC.

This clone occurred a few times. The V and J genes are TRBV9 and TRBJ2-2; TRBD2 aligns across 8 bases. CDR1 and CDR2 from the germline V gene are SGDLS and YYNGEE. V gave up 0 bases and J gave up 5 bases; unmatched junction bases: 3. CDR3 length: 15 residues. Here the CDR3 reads CASSVVSGGTGELFF. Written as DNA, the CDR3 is TGTGCCAGCAGCGTAGTTTCGGGGGGGACCGGGGAGCTGTTTTTT.

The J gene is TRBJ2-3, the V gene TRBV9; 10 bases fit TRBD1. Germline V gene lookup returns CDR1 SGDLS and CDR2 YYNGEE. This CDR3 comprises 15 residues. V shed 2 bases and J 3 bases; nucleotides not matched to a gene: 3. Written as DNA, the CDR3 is TGTGCCAGCAGCGTGACAGGGGGCGGTACAGATACGCAGTATTTT. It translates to CASSVTGGGTDTQYF.

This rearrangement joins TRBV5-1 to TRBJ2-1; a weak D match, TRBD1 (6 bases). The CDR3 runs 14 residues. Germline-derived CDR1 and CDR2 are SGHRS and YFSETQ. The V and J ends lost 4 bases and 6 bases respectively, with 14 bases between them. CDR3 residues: CASSVLQTGNEQFF. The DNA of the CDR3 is TGCGCCAGCAGCGTACTCCAGACAGGCAATGAGCAGTTCTTC.

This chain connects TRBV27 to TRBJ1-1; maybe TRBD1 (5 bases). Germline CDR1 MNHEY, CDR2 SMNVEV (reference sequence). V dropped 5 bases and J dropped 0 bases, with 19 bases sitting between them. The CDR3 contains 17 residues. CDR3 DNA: TGTGCCAGCAGTGCGTTTTCGGACACCCCTATGAACACTGAAGCTTTCTTT. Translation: CASSAFSDTPMNTEAFF.

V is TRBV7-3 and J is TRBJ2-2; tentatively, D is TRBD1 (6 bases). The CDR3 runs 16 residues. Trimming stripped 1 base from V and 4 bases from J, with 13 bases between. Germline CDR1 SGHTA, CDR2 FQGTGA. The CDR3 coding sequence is TGTGCCAGCAGCTTAAGAGGACAGCCCCTCACCGGGGAGCTGTTTTTT. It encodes CASSLRGQPLTGELFF.

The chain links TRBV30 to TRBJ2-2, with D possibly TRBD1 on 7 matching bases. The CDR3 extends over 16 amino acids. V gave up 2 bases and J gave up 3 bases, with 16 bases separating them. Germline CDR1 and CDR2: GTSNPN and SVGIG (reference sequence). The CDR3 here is CAWSPYGRGDTGELFF. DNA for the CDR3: TGTGCCTGGAGTCCTTATGGCAGGGGGGACACCGGGGAGCTGTTTTTT.

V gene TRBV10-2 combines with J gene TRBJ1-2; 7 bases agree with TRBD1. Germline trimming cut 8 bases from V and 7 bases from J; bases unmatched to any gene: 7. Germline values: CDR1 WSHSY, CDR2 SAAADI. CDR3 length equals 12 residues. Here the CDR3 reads CASQEGAGGYTF. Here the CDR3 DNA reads TGCGCCAGCCAGGAGGGGGCCGGTGGCTACACCTTC.